A single T cell receptor beta chain is shown here with its context. What this receptor recognizes is not known. No base-level quality is on record; no much larger clone is a single base apart. The sample's treatment or condition label, decoded: allogeneic hematopoietic cell transplantation with graft depleted of TCRalphabeta T cells and CD19 B cells. The transplant recipients were children given TCRalphabeta/CD19-depleted allogeneic hematopoietic cell grafts. The sample is drawn from a study of T-cell reconstitution after alpha-beta-depleted transplantation in children (dated by TCRdb to about 2016). The study in broad terms: The study quantitatively tracked T-cell immune reconstitution after TCRalphabeta/CD19-depleted allogeneic hematopoietic cell transplantation in children using TCR repertoire profiling.

The full study reports these points: The high TCRbeta diversity at day 60 in some patients was ascribed to recipient T cells and intrathymic progenitors that had survived conditioning. Over the following months the frequencies of hyperexpanded clones went down, and after one year T-cell counts and TCRbeta diversity were mostly credited to newly produced T cells. The apparently early alphabetaT-cell count recovery about two months after transplant was reportedly dependent on only several hundred rapidly expanded clones derived from non-depleted graft cells.

Counted from cysteine to phenylalanine, this CDR3 has 14 amino acids. The kept DNA is CDR3 alone, 42 bases in frame from the first base. The junction carries 12 bases between V and J, which are trimmed by 5 bases and 4 bases respectively. CDR1 SGHTA and CDR2 FQGNSA are derived from the germline V gene. Preparation of the library involved PCR. Sequencer: Illumina HiSeq 2500. To normalize quantification of the TCRbeta repertoire, the TCR libraries were built with molecular barcoding that relied on unique molecular identifiers. TCRdb took the public reads, trimmed them with fastp at Q25, ran MiXCR for clone calling and kept in-frame beta chains. For every CDR3 protein sequence, its rows merge into one entry that carries the most common genes and DNA. In all, the sample holds about 310,000 distinct CDR3 sequences, and 23% of those were seen once. The top ten clonotypes cover approximately 10% of the sample.

This sequence uses TRBV7-2 and TRBJ1-5; there is no confident call for the D gene. The sequences come from PBMCs, mostly from graft donor cells, collected 180 days after TCRalphabeta/CD19-depleted stem cell transplant. The TCR sequence derives from a male patient younger than 18 who had a stem cell transplant for acute lymphoblastic leukemia, so the T cells may come from the graft donor. The CDR3 corresponds to CASSHTRLNQPQHF. The nucleotide sequence is given as TGTGCCAGCAGCCACACCCGGCTTAATCAGCCCCAGCATTTT.